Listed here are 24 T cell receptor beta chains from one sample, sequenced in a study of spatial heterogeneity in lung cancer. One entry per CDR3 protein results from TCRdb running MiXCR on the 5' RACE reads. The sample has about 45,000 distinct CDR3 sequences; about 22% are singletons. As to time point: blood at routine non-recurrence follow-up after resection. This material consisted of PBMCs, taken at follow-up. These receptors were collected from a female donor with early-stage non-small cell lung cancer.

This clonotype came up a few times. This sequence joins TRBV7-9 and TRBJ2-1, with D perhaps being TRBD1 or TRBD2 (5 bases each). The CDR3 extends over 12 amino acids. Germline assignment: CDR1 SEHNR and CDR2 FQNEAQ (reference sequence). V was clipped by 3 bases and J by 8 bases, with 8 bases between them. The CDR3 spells CASSLRGDEQFF. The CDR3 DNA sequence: TGTGCCAGCAGCTTGAGGGGTGATGAGCAGTTCTTC.

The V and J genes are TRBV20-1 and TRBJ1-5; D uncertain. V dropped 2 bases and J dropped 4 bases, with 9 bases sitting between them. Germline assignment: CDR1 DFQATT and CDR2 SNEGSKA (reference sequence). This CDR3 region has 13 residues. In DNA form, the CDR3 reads TGCAGTGCTAGACGTAGCGGGAATCAGCCCCAGCATTTT. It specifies CSARRSGNQPQHF.

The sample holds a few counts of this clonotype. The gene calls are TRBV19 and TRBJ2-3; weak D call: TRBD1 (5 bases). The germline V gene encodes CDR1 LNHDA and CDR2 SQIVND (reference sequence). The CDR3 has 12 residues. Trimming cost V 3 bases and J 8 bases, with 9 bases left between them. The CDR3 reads CASSMGHGTQYF. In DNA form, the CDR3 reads TGTGCCAGTAGTATGGGGCACGGTACGCAGTATTTT.

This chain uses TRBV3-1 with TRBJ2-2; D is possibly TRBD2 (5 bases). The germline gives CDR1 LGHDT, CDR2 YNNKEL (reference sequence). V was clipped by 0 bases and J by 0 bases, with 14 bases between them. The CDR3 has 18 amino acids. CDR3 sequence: CASSQDGSGTPNTGELFF. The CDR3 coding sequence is TGTGCCAGCAGCCAAGATGGGTCGGGAACTCCGAACACCGGGGAGCTGTTTTTT.

The CDR3 DNA follows: TGTGCCAGCCATGCGGGGGGCAGGGCGGAGACCCAGTACTTC. Its translation is CASHAGGRAETQYF. The chain uses TRBV2 and TRBJ2-5; 8 positions match TRBD2. CDR1 is SNHLY and CDR2 is FYNNEI in the germline V gene. The CDR3 is 14 amino acids. V trimming: 8 bases; J trimming: 5 bases; junction bases outside the gene matches: 10.

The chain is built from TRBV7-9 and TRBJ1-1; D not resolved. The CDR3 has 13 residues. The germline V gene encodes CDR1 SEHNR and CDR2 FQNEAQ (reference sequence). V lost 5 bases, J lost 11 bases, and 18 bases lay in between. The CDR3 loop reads CASSAQSQVEAFF. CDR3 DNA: TGTGCCAGCAGCGCCCAGAGCCAAGTTGAGGCTTTCTTT.

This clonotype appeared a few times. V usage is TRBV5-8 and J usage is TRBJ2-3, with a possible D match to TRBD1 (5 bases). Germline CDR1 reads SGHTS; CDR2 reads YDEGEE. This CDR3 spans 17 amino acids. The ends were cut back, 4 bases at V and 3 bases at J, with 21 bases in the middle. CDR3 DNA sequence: TGTGCCAGCAGCGCTGATCGGAACGGACACGGAACAGATACGCAGTATTTT. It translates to CASSADRNGHGTDTQYF.

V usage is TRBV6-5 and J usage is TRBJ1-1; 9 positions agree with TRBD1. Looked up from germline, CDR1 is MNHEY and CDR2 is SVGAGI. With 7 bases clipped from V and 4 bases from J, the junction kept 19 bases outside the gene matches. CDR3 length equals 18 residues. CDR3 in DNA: TGTGCCAGCACCCATTCCGGGACAGGGTACGATGATGGCACTGAAGCTTTCTTT. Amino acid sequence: CASTHSGTGYDDGTEAFF.

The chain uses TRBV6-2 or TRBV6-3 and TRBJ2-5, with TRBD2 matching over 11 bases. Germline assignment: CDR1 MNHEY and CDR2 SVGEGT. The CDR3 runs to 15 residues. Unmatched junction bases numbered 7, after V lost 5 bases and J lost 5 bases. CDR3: CASSLLAGVWETQYF. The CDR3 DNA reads TGTGCCAGCAGTCTACTAGCGGGAGTTTGGGAGACCCAGTACTTC.

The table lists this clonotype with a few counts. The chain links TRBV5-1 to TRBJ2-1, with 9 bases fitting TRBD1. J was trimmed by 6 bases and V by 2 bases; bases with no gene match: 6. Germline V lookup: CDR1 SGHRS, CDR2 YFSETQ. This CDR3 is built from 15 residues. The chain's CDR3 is CASSFLGTGINEQFF. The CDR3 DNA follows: TGCGCCAGCAGCTTCCTGGGGACAGGGATCAATGAGCAGTTCTTC.

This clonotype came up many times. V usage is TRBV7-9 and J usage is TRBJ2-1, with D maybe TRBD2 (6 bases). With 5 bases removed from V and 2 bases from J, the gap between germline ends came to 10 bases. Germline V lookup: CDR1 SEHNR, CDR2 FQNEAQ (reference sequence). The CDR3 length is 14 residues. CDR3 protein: CASSTRGTYNEQFF. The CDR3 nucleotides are TGTGCCAGCAGCACCCGGGGGACCTACAATGAGCAGTTCTTC.

The CDR3 loop is CASSIRGLRFYGYTF. The CDR3 DNA is TGTGCCAGTAGTATACGGGGCCTCCGCTTCTATGGCTACACCTTC. The chain has TRBV19 and TRBJ1-2; possibly TRBD1 for D (5 bases). CDR1 LNHDA and CDR2 SQIVND come from the germline V gene (reference sequence). Trimming took off 2 bases at V and 4 bases at J, with 14 bases between the two ends. This CDR3 is built from 15 residues.

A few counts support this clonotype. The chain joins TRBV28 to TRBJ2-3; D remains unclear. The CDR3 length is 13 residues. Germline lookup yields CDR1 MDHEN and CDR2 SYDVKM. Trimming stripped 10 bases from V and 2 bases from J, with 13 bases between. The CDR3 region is CATYRRPTDTQYF. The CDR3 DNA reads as TGTGCCACCTACCGGCGGCCCACAGATACGCAGTATTTT. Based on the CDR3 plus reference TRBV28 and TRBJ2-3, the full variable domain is DVKVTQSSRYLVKRTGEKVFLECVQDMDHENMFWYRQDPGLGLRLIYFSYDVKMKEKGDIPEGYSVSREKKERFSLILESASTNQTSMYLCATYRRPTDTQYFGPGTRLTVL.

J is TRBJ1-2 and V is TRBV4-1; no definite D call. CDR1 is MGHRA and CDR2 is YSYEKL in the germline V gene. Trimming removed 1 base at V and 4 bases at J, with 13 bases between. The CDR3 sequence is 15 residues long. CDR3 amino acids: CASSQVGRFFYGYTF. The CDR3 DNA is TGCGCCAGCAGCCAAGTCGGCAGATTTTTCTATGGCTACACCTTC.

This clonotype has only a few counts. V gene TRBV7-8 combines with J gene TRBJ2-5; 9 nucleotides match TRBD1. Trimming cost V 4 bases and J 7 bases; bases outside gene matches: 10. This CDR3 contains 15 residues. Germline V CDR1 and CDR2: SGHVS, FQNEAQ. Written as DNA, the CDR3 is TGTGCCAGCAGCTCGAGCCCGGGACAGGGCACGACCCAGTACTTC. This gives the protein CASSSSPGQGTTQYF.

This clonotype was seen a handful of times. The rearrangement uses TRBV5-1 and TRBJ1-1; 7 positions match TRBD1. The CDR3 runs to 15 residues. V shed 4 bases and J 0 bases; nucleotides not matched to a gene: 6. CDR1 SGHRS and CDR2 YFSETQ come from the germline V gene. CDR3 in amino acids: CASSDDRAMNTEAFF. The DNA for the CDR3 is TGCGCCAGCAGCGATGACAGGGCCATGAACACTGAAGCTTTCTTT.

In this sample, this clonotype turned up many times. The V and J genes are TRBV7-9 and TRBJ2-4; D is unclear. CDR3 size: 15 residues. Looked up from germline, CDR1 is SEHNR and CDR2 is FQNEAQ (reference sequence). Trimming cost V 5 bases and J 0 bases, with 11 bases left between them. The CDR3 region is CASSHPSKAKNIQYF. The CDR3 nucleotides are TGTGCCAGCAGCCATCCATCGAAAGCCAAAAACATTCAGTACTTC.

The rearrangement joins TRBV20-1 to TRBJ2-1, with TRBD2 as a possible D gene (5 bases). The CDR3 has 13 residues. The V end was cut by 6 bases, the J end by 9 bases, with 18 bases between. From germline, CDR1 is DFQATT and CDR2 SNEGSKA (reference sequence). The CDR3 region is CSAKDRLGSEQFF. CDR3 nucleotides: TGCAGTGCCAAGGACCGCCTTGGGAGTGAGCAGTTCTTC.

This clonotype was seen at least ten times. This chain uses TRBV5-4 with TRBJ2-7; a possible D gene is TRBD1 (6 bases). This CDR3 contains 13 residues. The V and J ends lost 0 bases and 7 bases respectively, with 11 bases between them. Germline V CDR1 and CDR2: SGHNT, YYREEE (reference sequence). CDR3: CASSLGDMEEQYF. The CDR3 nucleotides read TGTGCCAGCAGCTTGGGGGACATGGAAGAGCAGTACTTC.

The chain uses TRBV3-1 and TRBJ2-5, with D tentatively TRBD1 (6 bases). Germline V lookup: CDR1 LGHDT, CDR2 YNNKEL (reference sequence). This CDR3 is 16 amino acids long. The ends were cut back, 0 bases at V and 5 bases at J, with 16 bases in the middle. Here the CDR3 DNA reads TGTGCCAGCAGCCAAGATCGGTTACAGGGCGGGGAGACCCAGTACTTC. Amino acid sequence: CASSQDRLQGGETQYF.

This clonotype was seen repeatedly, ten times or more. The CDR3 nucleotides are TGTGCCAGCAGTGTCAGGGCTATCGATGGCTACACCTTC. Its protein product is CASSVRAIDGYTF. The V gene is TRBV2, the J gene TRBJ1-2; tentative D call: TRBD1 (5 bases). The CDR3 contains 13 residues. Trimming left V 4 bases short and J 6 bases short, with 12 bases between. Germline-derived CDR1 and CDR2 are SNHLY and FYNNEI.

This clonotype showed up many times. CDR3 loop: CASSAAGGRETQYF. The CDR3 DNA is TGTGCCAGCAGTGCGGCGGGGGGTAGGGAGACCCAGTACTTC. This chain connects TRBV6-1 to TRBJ2-5, with 8 bases lining up with TRBD2. Trimming removed 4 bases from V and 5 bases from J; junction bases left unmatched: 6. Looked up from germline, CDR1 is MNHNS and CDR2 is SASEGT. This CDR3 is built from 14 residues.

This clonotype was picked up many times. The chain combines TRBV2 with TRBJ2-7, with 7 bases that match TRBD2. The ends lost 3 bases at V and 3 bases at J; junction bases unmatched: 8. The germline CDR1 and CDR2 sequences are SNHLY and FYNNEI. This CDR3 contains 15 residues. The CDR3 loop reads CASSDPSGALYEQYF. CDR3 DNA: TGTGCCAGCAGTGACCCCAGCGGGGCCCTCTACGAGCAGTACTTC.

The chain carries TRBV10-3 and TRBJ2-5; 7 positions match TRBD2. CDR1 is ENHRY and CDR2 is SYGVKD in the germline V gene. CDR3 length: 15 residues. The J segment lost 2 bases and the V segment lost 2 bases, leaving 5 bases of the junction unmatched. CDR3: CAISEPVAGQETQYF. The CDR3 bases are TGTGCCATCAGTGAGCCGGTAGCGGGTCAAGAGACCCAGTACTTC.